This T cell receptor delta chain was observed in a study of gamma-delta T cells after stem cell transplantation. In its sample, this clone was seen a few times. TCRdb's listed protein matches a much larger clone and diverges from this DNA's translation at residue 7, likely through a read error; the protein shown comes from the DNA. Trimming took 1 base from V and 0 from J; bases not matched to a gene: 8. This CDR3 is 17 amino acids long. The germline V gene encodes CDR1 GEAIGNYY and CDR2 EKD. TCRdb ran CATT on the RT-PCR reads. The sample yields 800 or so delta-chain clones, around 9.6% seen once. Specimen: gamma-delta T cells. This TCR was recovered from a human donor. It is not recorded whose cells these are; they may come from a transplant donor. This chain joins TRDV2 and TRDJ1, with 9 bases fitting TRDD3. CDR3 region: CACDTVRGYADTDKLIF. CDR3 DNA: TGTGCCTGTGACACTGTCAGGGGATACGCGGACACCGATAAACTCATCTTT.